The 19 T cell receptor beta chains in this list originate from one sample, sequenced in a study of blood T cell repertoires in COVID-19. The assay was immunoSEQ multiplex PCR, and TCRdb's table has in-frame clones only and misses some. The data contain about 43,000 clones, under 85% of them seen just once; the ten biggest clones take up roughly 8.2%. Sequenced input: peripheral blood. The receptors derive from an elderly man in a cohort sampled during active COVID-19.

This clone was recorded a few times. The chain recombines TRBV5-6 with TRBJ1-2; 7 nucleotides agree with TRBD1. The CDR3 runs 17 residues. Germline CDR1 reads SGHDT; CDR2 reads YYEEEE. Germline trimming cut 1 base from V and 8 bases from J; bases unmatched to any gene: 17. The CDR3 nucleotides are TGTGCCAGCAGCTTGACAGAGAGACCAGGGGGGCTAAAGGGCTACACCTTC. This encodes CASSLTERPGGLKGYTF.

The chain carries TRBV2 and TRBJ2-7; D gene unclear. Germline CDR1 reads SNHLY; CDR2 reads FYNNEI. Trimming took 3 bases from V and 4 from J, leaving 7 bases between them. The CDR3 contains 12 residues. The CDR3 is CASSDAGYEQYF. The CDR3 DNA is TGTGCCAGCAGTGACGCAGGTTACGAGCAGTACTTC.

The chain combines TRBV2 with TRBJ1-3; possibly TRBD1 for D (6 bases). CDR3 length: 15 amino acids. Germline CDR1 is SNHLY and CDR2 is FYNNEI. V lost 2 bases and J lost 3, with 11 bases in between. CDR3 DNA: TGTGCCAGCAGTGAATCAGGGGCGGGTGGAAACACCATATATTTT. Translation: CASSESGAGGNTIYF. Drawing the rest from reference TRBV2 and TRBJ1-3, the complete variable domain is EPEVTQTPSHQVTQMGQEVILRCVPISNHLYFYWYRQILGQKVEFLVSFYNNEISEKSEIFDDQFSVERPDGSNFTLKIRSTKLEDSAMYFCASSESGAGGNTIYFGEGSWLTVV.

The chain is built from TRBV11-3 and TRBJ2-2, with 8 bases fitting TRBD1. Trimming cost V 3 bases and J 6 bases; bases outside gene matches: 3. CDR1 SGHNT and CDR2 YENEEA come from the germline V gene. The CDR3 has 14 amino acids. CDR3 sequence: CASSFQGAAGELFF. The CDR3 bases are TGTGCCAGCAGCTTCCAGGGGGCGGCCGGGGAGCTGTTTTTT.

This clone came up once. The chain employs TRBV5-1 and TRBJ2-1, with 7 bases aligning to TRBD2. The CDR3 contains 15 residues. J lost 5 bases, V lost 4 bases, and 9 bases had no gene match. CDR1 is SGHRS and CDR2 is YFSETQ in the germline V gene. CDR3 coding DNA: TGCGCCAGCAGCGGCACCGGGACTACGAACAATGAGCAGTTCTTC. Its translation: CASSGTGTTNNEQFF.

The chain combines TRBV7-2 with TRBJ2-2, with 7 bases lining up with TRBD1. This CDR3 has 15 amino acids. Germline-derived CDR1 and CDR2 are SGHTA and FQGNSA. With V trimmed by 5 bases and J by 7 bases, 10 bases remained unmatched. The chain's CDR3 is CASSPGPRDSGELFF. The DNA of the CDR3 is TGTGCCAGCAGCCCCGGCCCCCGGGACAGCGGGGAGCTGTTTTTT.

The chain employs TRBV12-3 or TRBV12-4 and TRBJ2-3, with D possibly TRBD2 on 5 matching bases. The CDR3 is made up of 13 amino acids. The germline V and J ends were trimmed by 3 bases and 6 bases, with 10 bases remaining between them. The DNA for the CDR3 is TGTGCCAGCAGTTTTACTAGAGCCGATACGCAGTATTTT. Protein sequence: CASSFTRADTQYF.

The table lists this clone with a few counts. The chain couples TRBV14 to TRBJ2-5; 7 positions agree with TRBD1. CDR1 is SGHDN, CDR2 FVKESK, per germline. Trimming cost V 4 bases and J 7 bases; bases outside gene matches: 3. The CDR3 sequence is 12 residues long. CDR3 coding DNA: TGTGCCAGCAGCCGCGACAGGGTGACCCAGTACTTC. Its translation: CASSRDRVTQYF.

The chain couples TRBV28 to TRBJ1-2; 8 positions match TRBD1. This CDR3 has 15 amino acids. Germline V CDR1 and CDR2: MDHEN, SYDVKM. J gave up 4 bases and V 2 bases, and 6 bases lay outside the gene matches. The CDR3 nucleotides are TGTGCCAGCAGTTTAGCAACAGGGGGGAGCTATGGCTACACCTTC. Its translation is CASSLATGGSYGYTF.

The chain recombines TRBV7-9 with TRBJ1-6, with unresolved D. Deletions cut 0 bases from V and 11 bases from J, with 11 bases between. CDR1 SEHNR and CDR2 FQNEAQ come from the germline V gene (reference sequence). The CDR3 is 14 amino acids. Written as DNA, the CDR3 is TGTGCCAGCAGCTTAGCCCTCATTGGCACACCCCTCCACTTT. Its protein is CASSLALIGTPLHF.

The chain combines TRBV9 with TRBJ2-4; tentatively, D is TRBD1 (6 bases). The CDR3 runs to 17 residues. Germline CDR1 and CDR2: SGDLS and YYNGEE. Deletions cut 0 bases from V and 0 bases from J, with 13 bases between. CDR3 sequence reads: CASSVGGGRGAKNIQYF. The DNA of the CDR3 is TGTGCCAGCAGCGTAGGGGGCGGCAGGGGAGCCAAAAACATTCAGTACTTC.

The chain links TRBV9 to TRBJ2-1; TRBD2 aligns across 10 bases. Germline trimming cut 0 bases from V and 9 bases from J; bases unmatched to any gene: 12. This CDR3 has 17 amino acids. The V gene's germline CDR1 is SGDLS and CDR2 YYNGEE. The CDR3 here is CASSVGFQAGGPGEQFF. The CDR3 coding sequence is TGTGCCAGCAGCGTAGGGTTCCAAGCGGGAGGGCCTGGTGAGCAGTTCTTC.

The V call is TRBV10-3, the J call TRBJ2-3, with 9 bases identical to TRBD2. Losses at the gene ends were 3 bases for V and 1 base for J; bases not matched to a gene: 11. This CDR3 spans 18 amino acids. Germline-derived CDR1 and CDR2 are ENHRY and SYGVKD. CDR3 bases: TGTGCCATCAGTGACCTCGGGGGAGCGGGGGGCGGCACAGATACGCAGTATTTT. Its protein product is CAISDLGGAGGGTDTQYF.

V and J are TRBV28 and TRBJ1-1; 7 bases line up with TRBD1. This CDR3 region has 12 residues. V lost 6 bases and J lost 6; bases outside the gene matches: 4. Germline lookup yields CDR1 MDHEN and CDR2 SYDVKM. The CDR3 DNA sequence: TGTGCCAGCAGCACAGGGGTCCCTGAAGCTTTCTTT. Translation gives CASSTGVPEAFF. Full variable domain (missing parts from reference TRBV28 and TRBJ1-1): DVKVTQSSRYLVKRTGEKVFLECVQDMDHENMFWYRQDPGLGLRLIYFSYDVKMKEKGDIPEGYSVSREKKERFSLILESASTNQTSMYLCASSTGVPEAFFGQGTRLTVV.

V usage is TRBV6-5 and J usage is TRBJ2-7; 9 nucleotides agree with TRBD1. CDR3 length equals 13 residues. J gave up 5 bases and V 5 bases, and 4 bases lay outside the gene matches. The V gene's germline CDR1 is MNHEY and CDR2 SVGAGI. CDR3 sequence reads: CASSLRDRDEQYF. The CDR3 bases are TGTGCCAGCAGTCTCCGGGACAGGGACGAGCAGTACTTC.

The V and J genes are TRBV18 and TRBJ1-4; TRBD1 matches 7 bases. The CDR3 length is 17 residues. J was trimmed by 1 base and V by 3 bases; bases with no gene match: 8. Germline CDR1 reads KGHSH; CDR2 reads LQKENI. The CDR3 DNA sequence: TGTGCCAGCTCACCGAACAGGGGCGGCGGAACTAATGAAAAACTGTTTTTT. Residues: CASSPNRGGGTNEKLFF. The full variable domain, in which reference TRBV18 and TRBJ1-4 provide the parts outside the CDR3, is NAGVMQNPRHLVRRRGQEARLRCSPMKGHSHVYWYRQLPEEGLKFMVYLQKENIIDESGMPKERFSAEFPKEGPSILRIQQVVRGDSAAYFCASSPNRGGGTNEKLFFGSGTQLSVL.

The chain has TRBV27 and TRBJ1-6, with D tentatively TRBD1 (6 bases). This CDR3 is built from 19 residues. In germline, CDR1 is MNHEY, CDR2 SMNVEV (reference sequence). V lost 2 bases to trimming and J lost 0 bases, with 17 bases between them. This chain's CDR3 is CASSLKPIGQSSYNSPLHF. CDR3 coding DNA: TGTGCCAGCAGTTTAAAACCGATCGGACAGAGCTCCTATAATTCACCCCTCCACTTT.

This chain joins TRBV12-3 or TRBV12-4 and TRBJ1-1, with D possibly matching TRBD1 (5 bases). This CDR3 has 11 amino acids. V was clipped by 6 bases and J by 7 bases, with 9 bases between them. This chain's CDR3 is CASSTGFEAFF. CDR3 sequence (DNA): TGTGCCAGCAGCACAGGTTTTGAAGCTTTCTTT.

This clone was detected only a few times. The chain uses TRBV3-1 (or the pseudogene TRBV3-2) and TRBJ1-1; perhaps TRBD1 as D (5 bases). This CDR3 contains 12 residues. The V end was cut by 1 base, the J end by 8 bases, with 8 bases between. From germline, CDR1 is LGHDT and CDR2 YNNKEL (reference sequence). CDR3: CASSQGRTEAFF. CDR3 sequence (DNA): TGTGCCAGCAGCCAAGGCCGGACAGAAGCTTTCTTT.